The 28 T cell receptor beta chains listed next were all sequenced from one sample in a study of T cell responses to AZD1222 COVID-19 vaccine. Using immunoSEQ multiplex PCR, the repertoire was profiled, and TCRdb retains in-frame clones only, with some absent. The sample includes 100,000 or so clones, 87% of them seen just once. The sequences come from peripheral blood, collected on day 0 of MenACWY control vaccination. The receptors derive from an adult in good health.

In DNA form, the CDR3 reads TGTGCCAGCTCGTTTACTCAGGTGTCGGGCCAGCCCCAGCATTTT. Translating it yields CASSFTQVSGQPQHF. The chain carries TRBV2 and TRBJ1-5, with D unclear. The CDR3 has 15 residues. Looked up from germline, CDR1 is SNHLY and CDR2 is FYNNEI. The V and J ends lost 8 bases and 7 bases respectively, with 21 bases between them. Using reference TRBV2 and TRBJ1-5 for the parts outside the CDR3, the full variable domain is EPEVTQTPSHQVTQMGQEVILRCVPISNHLYFYWYRQILGQKVEFLVSFYNNEISEKSEIFDDQFSVERPDGSNFTLKIRSTKLEDSAMYFCASSFTQVSGQPQHFGDGTRLSIL.

V is TRBV18 and J is TRBJ2-7; D uncertain. The CDR3 has 13 amino acids. Germline CDR1 and CDR2: KGHSH and LQKENI. The ends were cut back, 2 bases at V and 7 bases at J, with 12 bases in the middle. CDR3 nucleotides: TGTGCCAGCTCACCATACGGATCTACGGAGCAGTACTTC. Amino acid sequence: CASSPYGSTEQYF.

The gene calls are TRBV9 and TRBJ1-4; possible D gene TRBD1, 5 bases. V lost 3 bases and J lost 5, with 11 bases in between. The germline gives CDR1 SGDLS, CDR2 YYNGEE. The CDR3 sequence is 14 residues long. The CDR3 DNA reads as TGTGCCAGCAGCGCCCCCGGGACGAATGAAAAACTGTTTTTT. Its protein is CASSAPGTNEKLFF.

This chain connects TRBV7-2 to TRBJ2-5; D possibly corresponds to TRBD2 (6 bases). Deletions cut 1 base from V and 2 bases from J, with 8 bases between. Germline V CDR1 and CDR2: SGHTA, FQGNSA. CDR3 length: 14 amino acids. The CDR3 here is CASSLVGRQETQYF. In DNA form, the CDR3 reads TGTGCCAGCAGCTTAGTCGGGAGACAAGAGACCCAGTACTTC.

The chain links TRBV5-1 to TRBJ1-4; no definite D call. Germline lookup yields CDR1 SGHRS and CDR2 YFSETQ. The CDR3 loop spans 14 amino acids. Deletions cut 0 bases from V and 8 bases from J, with 11 bases between. CDR3 nucleotide sequence: TGCGCCAGCAGCTTGGACGGATTCGGGGAAAAACTGTTTTTT. This gives the protein CASSLDGFGEKLFF. Based on the CDR3 plus reference TRBV5-1 and TRBJ1-4, the full variable domain is KAGVTQTPRYLIKTRGQQVTLSCSPISGHRSVSWYQQTPGQGLQFLFEYFSETQRNKGNFPGRFSGRQFSNSRSEMNVSTLELGDSALYLCASSLDGFGEKLFFGSGTQLSVL.

The chain couples TRBV11-3 to TRBJ2-1; D is perhaps TRBD1 or TRBD2 (5 bases each). Trimming cost V 5 bases and J 8 bases, with 13 bases left between them. The CDR3 runs 13 residues. Germline CDR1 SGHNT, CDR2 YENEEA. The CDR3 loop is CASSAYGAYEQFF. CDR3 coding DNA: TGTGCCAGCAGCGCTTACGGGGCTTATGAGCAGTTCTTC.

The V call is TRBV10-3, the J call TRBJ1-4, with no clear D. Germline V gives CDR1 ENHRY, CDR2 SYGVKD. The CDR3 has 15 amino acids. V gave up 0 bases and J gave up 2 bases, with 7 bases separating them. CDR3 amino acids: CAISESKGTNEKLFF. The CDR3 bases are TGTGCCATCAGTGAGTCCAAGGGTACTAATGAAAAACTGTTTTTT.

V gene TRBV28 combines with J gene TRBJ2-7, with D maybe TRBD1 (5 bases). Germline CDR1 MDHEN, CDR2 SYDVKM. V lost 6 bases and J 3 bases, leaving 12 bases between the germline ends. The CDR3 runs to 13 residues. Here the CDR3 DNA reads TGTGCCAGCAGGCTGGACACCCGCTACGAGCAGTACTTC. As protein: CASRLDTRYEQYF.

The V call is TRBV30, the J call TRBJ1-2; 8 nucleotides line up with TRBD1. The CDR3 has 13 amino acids. Looked up from germline, CDR1 is GTSNPN and CDR2 is SVGIG (reference sequence). Unmatched junction bases numbered 7, after V lost 2 bases and J lost 8 bases. This CDR3 is CAWSPTGVRGYTF. The CDR3 nucleotides are TGTGCCTGGAGTCCGACAGGGGTTCGGGGCTACACCTTC. The full variable domain, completed using reference TRBV30 and TRBJ1-2, is SQTIHQWPATLVQPVGSPLSLECTVEGTSNPNLYWYRQAAGRGLQLLFYSVGIGQISSEVPQNLSASRPQDRQFILSSKKLLLSDSGFYLCAWSPTGVRGYTFGSGTRLTVV.

This clone showed up just a few times. The chain is built from TRBV11-2 and TRBJ2-1; TRBD1 aligns across 7 bases. This CDR3 comprises 15 residues. Germline V CDR1 and CDR2: SGHAT, FQNNGV. The junction had 14 bases not matched to a gene; V was cut back by 6 bases and J by 9 bases. The CDR3 spells CASRRNRGRRGEQFF. The CDR3 nucleotides are TGTGCCAGCAGACGAAACAGGGGCCGACGGGGTGAGCAGTTCTTC.

The chain links TRBV28 to TRBJ2-7; the D gene is possibly TRBD2 (6 bases). V shed 8 bases and J shed 2 bases, with 7 bases lying between them. The CDR3 has 11 residues. CDR1 MDHEN and CDR2 SYDVKM come from the germline V gene. DNA for the CDR3: TGTGCCAGCGGAGGGGCCTACGAGCAGTACTTC. It translates to CASGGAYEQYF.

This clone occurred once. Here the CDR3 reads CASSSRQGAEPQHF. In DNA form, the CDR3 reads TGTGCCAGCAGCTCTCGACAGGGGGCCGAGCCCCAGCATTTT. This chain joins TRBV7-2 and TRBJ1-5; 10 bases are a match to TRBD1. Germline values: CDR1 SGHTA, CDR2 FQGNSA. CDR3 size: 14 residues. Trimming at V came to 4 bases and at J to 8 bases, leaving 5 bases not matched to a gene.

This clone has more than one count but fewer than ten. Other DNA sequences in this specimen translate into the identical CDR3. The V gene is TRBV9, the J gene TRBJ1-1; D is unclear. The CDR3 is made up of 13 amino acids. Trimming stripped 1 base from V and 1 base from J, with 5 bases between. Germline V lookup: CDR1 SGDLS, CDR2 YYNGEE. In DNA, the CDR3 is TGTGCCAGCAGCGTAACGGGGAACACTGAAGCTTTCTTT. The encoded protein is CASSVTGNTEAFF. Filled out from reference TRBV9 and TRBJ1-1, the complete variable domain reads DSGVTQTPKHLITATGQRVTLRCSPRSGDLSVYWYQQSLDQGLQFLIQYYNGEERAKGNILERFSAQQFPDLHSELNLSSLELGDSALYFCASSVTGNTEAFFGQGTRLTVV.

V and J are TRBV29-1 and TRBJ2-7, with 10 bases identical to TRBD1. The CDR3 is 14 residues long. Germline V CDR1 and CDR2: SQVTM, ANQGSEA. J was trimmed by 7 bases and V by 4 bases; bases with no gene match: 10. The CDR3 coding sequence is TGCAGCGTTGGGGATGGGACAGGGGCTGGGGAGCAGTACTTC. This translates into CSVGDGTGAGEQYF.

This chain connects TRBV6-5 to TRBJ1-1; D unclear. Germline lookup yields CDR1 MNHEY and CDR2 SVGAGI. V lost 8 bases and J 1 base, leaving 11 bases between the germline ends. This CDR3 spans 13 amino acids. CDR3 amino acids: CASPGRGNTEAFF. CDR3 nucleotides: TGTGCCAGCCCCGGGAGAGGGAACACTGAAGCTTTCTTT.

This sequence joins TRBV6-5 and TRBJ2-7, with TRBD2 matching 10 bases. The trim removed 5 bases at V and 6 bases at J, leaving 10 bases unmatched. The CDR3 totals 15 residues. Germline V gene sequence: CDR1 MNHEY, CDR2 SVGAGI. For the CDR3, the DNA is TGTGCCAGCAGTCGGAGCGCTAGCGGGAGAGGCGAGCAGTACTTC. It specifies CASSRSASGRGEQYF.

The chain joins TRBV28 to TRBJ2-3, with no clear D. The V end was cut by 4 bases, the J end by 4 bases, with 12 bases between. CDR1 is MDHEN and CDR2 is SYDVKM in the germline V gene. The CDR3 contains 14 residues. The CDR3 DNA reads TGTGCCAGCAGTTACCGCTCTACCCCAGATACGCAGTATTTT. Translation: CASSYRSTPDTQYF. The complete variable domain, with remaining parts taken from reference TRBV28 and TRBJ2-3, reads DVKVTQSSRYLVKRTGEKVFLECVQDMDHENMFWYRQDPGLGLRLIYFSYDVKMKEKGDIPEGYSVSREKKERFSLILESASTNQTSMYLCASSYRSTPDTQYFGPGTRLTVL.

This sequence joins TRBV5-1 and TRBJ1-1; D is ambiguous. The CDR3 has 15 residues. CDR1 and CDR2 from the germline V gene are SGHRS and YFSETQ. Trimming pared 0 bases from V and 4 bases from J, leaving 13 bases between. This CDR3 reads CASSLAPGEATEAFF. CDR3 in DNA: TGCGCCAGCAGCTTGGCTCCGGGTGAGGCCACTGAAGCTTTCTTT.

This rearrangement joins TRBV25-1 to TRBJ1-5, with D tentatively TRBD1 (5 bases). The germline V and J ends were trimmed by 2 bases and 4 bases, with 12 bases remaining between them. This CDR3 is built from 15 residues. CDR1 is MGHDK, CDR2 SYGVNS, per germline. The CDR3 spells CASSEAGLLNQPQHF. The CDR3 bases are TGTGCCAGCAGTGAAGCGGGGCTGCTAAATCAGCCCCAGCATTTT. Filled out from reference TRBV25-1 and TRBJ1-5, the complete variable domain reads EADIYQTPRYLVIGTGKKITLECSQTMGHDKMYWYQQDPGMELHLIHYSYGVNSTEKGDLSSESTVSRIRTEHFPLTLESARPSHTSQYLCASSEAGLLNQPQHFGDGTRLSIL.

This clone was observed once. The genes are TRBV6-1 and TRBJ2-1; 13 nucleotides align to TRBD2. The germline gives CDR1 MNHNS, CDR2 SASEGT. With V trimmed by 1 base and J by 5 bases, 2 bases remained unmatched. This CDR3 comprises 16 residues. Here the CDR3 reads CASSEGTSGGHNEQFF. CDR3 in DNA: TGTGCCAGCAGTGAAGGGACTAGCGGGGGACACAATGAGCAGTTCTTC.

The chain carries TRBV10-3 and TRBJ1-2; 7 bases line up with TRBD1. Trimming removed 6 bases from V and 8 bases from J; junction bases left unmatched: 18. This CDR3 has 16 residues. Germline V gene sequence: CDR1 ENHRY, CDR2 SYGVKD. The CDR3 region has the DNA TGTGCCATCAGCGTCGGAGGGGGTGTACAGGGGAAAGGCTACACCTTC. Translating gives CAISVGGGVQGKGYTF.

The chain carries TRBV5-4 and TRBJ1-1, with D perhaps matching TRBD1 (5 bases). Germline CDR1 SGHNT, CDR2 YYREEE (reference sequence). V lost 4 bases and J 2 bases, leaving 9 bases between the germline ends. The CDR3 consists of 13 residues. The CDR3 loop reads CASSTGLNTEAFF. CDR3 bases: TGTGCCAGCAGCACAGGACTCAACACTGAAGCTTTCTTT. The full variable domain, rest sourced from reference TRBV5-4 and TRBJ1-1, is ETGVTQSPTHLIKTRGQQVTLRCSSQSGHNTVSWYQQALGQGPQFIFQYYREEENGRGNFPPRFSGLQFPNYSSELNVNALELDDSALYLCASSTGLNTEAFFGQGTRLTVV.

The count of this clone is one. The chain links TRBV5-4 to TRBJ2-7; the D is unclear. Trimming stripped 1 base from V and 1 base from J, with 6 bases between. CDR3 size: 13 residues. CDR1 is SGHNT, CDR2 YYREEE, per germline (reference sequence). The DNA for the CDR3 is TGTGCCAGCAGCTTGTACGGTTCCTACGAGCAGTACTTC. Translated, it gives CASSLYGSYEQYF.

The chain recombines TRBV7-2 with TRBJ1-1, with TRBD1 matching over 7 bases. Germline V gives CDR1 SGHTA, CDR2 FQGNSA. The CDR3 has 14 amino acids. V lost 3 bases to trimming and J lost 1 base; unmatched junction nucleotides: 2. CDR3 DNA: TGTGCCAGCAGCTTTGAGGGGGCGAACACTGAAGCTTTCTTT. Encoded protein: CASSFEGANTEAFF.

The CDR3 sequence is CASSFDRGHADTQYF. CDR3 coding DNA: TGTGCCAGCAGCTTCGACAGGGGGCACGCAGATACGCAGTATTTT. V usage is TRBV7-8 and J usage is TRBJ2-3; 10 nucleotides line up with TRBD1. Germline CDR1 is SGHVS and CDR2 is FQNEAQ. Trimming took 3 bases from V and 4 from J; bases not matched to a gene: 4. The CDR3 is 15 amino acids.

The V call is TRBV28, the J call TRBJ2-3, with D hard to call. CDR1 and CDR2 from the germline V gene are MDHEN and SYDVKM. Trimming took 3 bases from V and 0 from J, leaving 7 bases between them. The CDR3 totals 14 residues. The CDR3 DNA reads TGTGCCAGCAGTTTTCCTACTAGCACAGATACGCAGTATTTT. This encodes CASSFPTSTDTQYF.

This rearrangement joins TRBV6-6 to TRBJ2-7; 7 nucleotides line up with TRBD1. Looked up from germline, CDR1 is MNHNY and CDR2 is SVGAGI (reference sequence). The ends lost 7 bases at V and 1 base at J; junction bases unmatched: 13. The CDR3 is made up of 16 amino acids. The CDR3 reads CASTKAWDRGSYEQYF. For the CDR3, the DNA is TGTGCCAGCACCAAGGCATGGGACAGAGGGTCCTACGAGCAGTACTTC.

The chain employs TRBV19 and TRBJ2-7; D is possibly TRBD1 or TRBD2 (5 bases each). In germline, CDR1 is LNHDA, CDR2 SQIVND (reference sequence). The CDR3 spans 14 residues. V was clipped by 0 bases and J by 9 bases, with 15 bases between them. CDR3 coding DNA: TGTGCCAGTAGTATAGACCCGGACAAGGGGAGGCAGTACTTC. Translation gives CASSIDPDKGRQYF. The variable domain in full, with the rest retrieved from reference TRBV19 and TRBJ2-7, is DGGITQSPKYLFRKEGQNVTLSCEQNLNHDAMYWYRQDPGQGLRLIYYSQIVNDFQKGDIAEGYSVSREKKESFPLTVTSAQKNPTAFYLCASSIDPDKGRQYFGPGTRLTVT.